This passage covers 17 T cell receptor beta chains from one sample sequenced in a study of neurological immune-mediated disorders. TCRdb reprocessed the 5' RACE reads with MiXCR, giving one entry per CDR3 protein. Among approximately 74,000 distinct CDR3 sequences listed, around 9.9% were seen once. Sequencing was carried out using PBMCs. All receptors come from a man aged 45-65 years in good health.

This clonotype was observed at least ten times. This sequence joins TRBV10-3 and TRBJ1-5; D remains ambiguous. The germline V gene encodes CDR1 ENHRY and CDR2 SYGVKD. V lost 1 base and J lost 0, with 10 bases in between. The CDR3 has 16 amino acids. CDR3: CAISEFGFYSNQPQHF. In nucleotides, the CDR3 is TGTGCCATCAGTGAGTTCGGGTTTTATAGCAATCAGCCCCAGCATTTT.

This clonotype was counted many times. The chain combines TRBV28 with TRBJ2-4; D may match TRBD1 or TRBD2 (6 bases each). Trimming cost V 5 bases and J 0 bases, with 20 bases left between them. The CDR3 extends over 18 amino acids. Germline V gene sequence: CDR1 MDHEN, CDR2 SYDVKM. The CDR3 loop reads CASSPTGATTLAKNIQYF. CDR3 nucleotide sequence: TGTGCCAGCAGTCCTACGGGGGCGACAACCTTAGCCAAAAACATTCAGTACTTC.

This clonotype was seen ten or more times. This sequence joins TRBV5-1 and TRBJ1-5; D possibly corresponds to TRBD1 (5 bases). V gave up 5 bases and J gave up 3 bases, with 15 bases separating them. Germline CDR1 reads SGHRS; CDR2 reads YFSETQ. The CDR3 is 15 residues long. This chain's CDR3 is CASSASGAPNQPQHF. The DNA of the CDR3 is TGCGCCAGCAGTGCCTCCGGGGCCCCCAATCAGCCCCAGCATTTT.

The sample holds many counts of this clonotype. The genes are TRBV5-1 and TRBJ2-1, with 11 bases identical to TRBD2. The CDR3 runs to 15 residues. With 7 bases clipped from V and 4 bases from J, the junction kept 7 bases outside the gene matches. Per the germline V gene, CDR1 is SGHRS and CDR2 is YFSETQ. The CDR3 sequence: CASYFGTSGYNEQFF. CDR3 coding DNA: TGCGCCAGCTATTTTGGGACTAGCGGTTACAATGAGCAGTTCTTC.

This clonotype was picked up many times. J is TRBJ2-1 and V is TRBV29-1, with 7 positions matching TRBD2. The length of the CDR3 is 13 residues. V lost 5 bases and J lost 4; bases outside the gene matches: 5. The germline V gene has CDR1 SQVTM and CDR2 ANQGSEA. CDR3 protein: CSVWTSSYNEQFF. The DNA for the CDR3 is TGCAGCGTTTGGACTAGTTCGTACAATGAGCAGTTCTTC.

This chain connects TRBV29-1 to TRBJ2-1, with 9 positions matching TRBD2. J gave up 2 bases and V 1 base, and 6 bases lay outside the gene matches. The CDR3 has 16 residues. Germline CDR1 and CDR2: SQVTM and ANQGSEA. CDR3 loop: CSVEGVSGRPYNEQFF. DNA of the CDR3: TGCAGCGTTGAAGGTGTAAGCGGGAGGCCCTACAATGAGCAGTTCTTC.

At least ten counts were recorded for this clonotype. The genes are TRBV6-1 and TRBJ2-1; 9 bases line up with TRBD2. The length of the CDR3 is 17 residues. V lost 0 bases and J lost 8; bases outside the gene matches: 11. CDR1 and CDR2 (germline): MNHNS, SASEGT. This chain's CDR3 is CASSEAASGNVFYEQFF. The CDR3 DNA reads TGTGCCAGCAGTGAAGCGGCTAGCGGGAATGTTTTTTATGAGCAGTTCTTC.

With respect to this clonotype: Its ends do not fully match the called genes, so a read error is possible. The V and J genes are TRBV18 and TRBJ2-2, with D possibly matching TRBD1 (9 bases). The CDR3 is made up of 18 amino acids. Per germline, CDR1 KGHSH and CDR2 LQKENI. This CDR3 reads CASSPGTGTSSNTGEPFF. The DNA of the CDR3 is TGTGCCAGCTCACCCGGGACAGGGACTAGTTCGAACACCGGGGAGCCGTTTTTT.

This clonotype was counted ten times or more. CDR3 sequence: CASSGGASTDTQYF. CDR3 nucleotide sequence: TGCGCCAGCAGCGGGGGGGCGAGCACAGATACGCAGTATTTT. The J gene is TRBJ2-3, the V gene TRBV5-1; D may be TRBD2 (7 bases). The germline V gene encodes CDR1 SGHRS and CDR2 YFSETQ. V was shortened by 4 bases and J by 0 bases, with 9 bases between the two germline ends. CDR3 length: 14 residues.

This clonotype was observed many times. This rearrangement joins TRBV20-1 to TRBJ1-5; 10 nucleotides match TRBD1. The germline gives CDR1 DFQATT, CDR2 SNEGSKA (reference sequence). The CDR3 has 15 amino acids. With 6 bases clipped from V and 2 bases from J, the junction kept 7 bases outside the gene matches. This CDR3 is CSAVRTGGGNQPQHF. The CDR3 DNA sequence: TGCAGTGCAGTGAGGACAGGGGGAGGCAATCAGCCCCAGCATTTT.

This clonotype was found many times. V is TRBV7-9 and J is TRBJ1-5; D gene ambiguous. Trimming stripped 3 bases from V and 0 bases from J, with 6 bases between. Germline CDR1 reads SEHNR; CDR2 reads FQNEAQ (reference sequence). CDR3 length equals 14 residues. CDR3 DNA sequence: TGTGCCAGCAGCTTCTCAGGTAGCAATCAGCCCCAGCATTTT. Its translation is CASSFSGSNQPQHF.

This clonotype appeared a few times. The chain combines TRBV25-1 with TRBJ2-5; D perhaps matches TRBD2 (7 bases). This CDR3 region has 15 residues. Trimming shortened V by 0 bases and J by 5 bases, and 13 bases separated the two germline ends. The V gene's germline CDR1 is MGHDK and CDR2 SYGVNS. The CDR3 DNA is TGTGCCAGCAGTGAATATGACCGGGGGGCTGAGACCCAGTACTTC. It translates to CASSEYDRGAETQYF.

This clonotype has ten or more counts. The rearrangement uses TRBV30 and TRBJ2-7; the D is unclear. Trimming left V 0 bases short and J 1 base short, with 13 bases between. In germline, CDR1 is GTSNPN, CDR2 SVGIG (reference sequence). The CDR3 loop spans 15 amino acids. CDR3 sequence reads: CAWSVVGRNSYEQYF. For the CDR3, the DNA is TGTGCCTGGAGTGTAGTAGGCCGGAATTCCTACGAGCAGTACTTC.

A note on this clonotype: Since a much larger clone is just one base distant, this may be a read error. The chain recombines TRBV18 with TRBJ2-7; 8 bases are shared with TRBD1. The CDR3 length is 14 residues. The germline V gene has CDR1 KGHSH and CDR2 LQKENI. The CDR3 is CVSTTGTGPSEQYF. Here the CDR3 DNA reads TGTGTCAGCACCACCGGGACAGGACCCTCCGAGCAGTACTTC.

This clonotype came up many times. The chain employs TRBV14 and TRBJ2-2; D call uncertain. Germline loops: CDR1 SGHDN, CDR2 FVKESK. V lost 8 bases and J 2 bases, leaving 9 bases between the germline ends. The CDR3 is 13 residues long. The CDR3 loop is CASGPFNTGELFF. The DNA of the CDR3 is TGTGCCAGCGGACCCTTTAACACCGGGGAGCTGTTTTTT.

The count of this clonotype is one. This sequence joins TRBV10-1 and TRBJ2-7; tentative D call: TRBD2 (5 bases). The CDR3 runs 13 residues. Germline V gene lookup returns CDR1 WNHNN and CDR2 SYGVQD (reference sequence). The CDR3 region has the DNA TGCGTCATCAGTGGTCGGACTGACCTCCCTCAGTACTTC. Its protein is CVISGRTDLPQYF.

This clonotype was seen many times. The J gene is TRBJ2-1, the V gene TRBV7-9; D is undetermined. Deletions cut 3 bases from V and 0 bases from J, with 12 bases between. The CDR3 is 16 residues long. The germline V gene encodes CDR1 SEHNR and CDR2 FQNEAQ (reference sequence). CDR3 bases: TGTGCCAGCAGCTTCAGCTGGCCAAACTCCTACAATGAGCAGTTCTTC. Protein product: CASSFSWPNSYNEQFF.